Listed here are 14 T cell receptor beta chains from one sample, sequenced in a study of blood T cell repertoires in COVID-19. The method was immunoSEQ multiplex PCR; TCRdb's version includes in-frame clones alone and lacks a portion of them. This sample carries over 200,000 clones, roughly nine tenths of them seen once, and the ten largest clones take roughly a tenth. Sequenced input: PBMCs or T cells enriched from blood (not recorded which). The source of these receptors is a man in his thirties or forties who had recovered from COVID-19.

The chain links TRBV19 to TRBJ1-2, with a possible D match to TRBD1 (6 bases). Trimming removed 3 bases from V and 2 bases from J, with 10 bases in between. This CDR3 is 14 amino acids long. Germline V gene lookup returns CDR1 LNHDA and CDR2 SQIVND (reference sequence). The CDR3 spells CASSIPTGNYGYTF. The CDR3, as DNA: TGTGCCAGTAGTATCCCCACAGGGAACTATGGCTACACCTTC.

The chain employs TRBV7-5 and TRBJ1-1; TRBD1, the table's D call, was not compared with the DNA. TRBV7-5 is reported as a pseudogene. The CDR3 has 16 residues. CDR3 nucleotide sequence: TGTGTCAGAAGCTCCCGACAGGGACACTCAGACACTGAAGCTTTCTTT. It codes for CVRSSRQGHSDTEAFF.

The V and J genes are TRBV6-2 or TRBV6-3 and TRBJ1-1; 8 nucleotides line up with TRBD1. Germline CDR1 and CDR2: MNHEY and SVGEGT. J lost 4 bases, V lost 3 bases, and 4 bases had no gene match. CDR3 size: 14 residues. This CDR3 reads CASSYQGAATEAFF. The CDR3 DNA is TGTGCCAGCAGTTATCAGGGGGCTGCCACTGAAGCTTTCTTT.

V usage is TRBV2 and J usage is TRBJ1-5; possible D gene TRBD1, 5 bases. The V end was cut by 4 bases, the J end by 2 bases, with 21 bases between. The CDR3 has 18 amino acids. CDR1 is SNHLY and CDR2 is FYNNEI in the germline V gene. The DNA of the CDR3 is TGTGCCAGCAGTGTAGCTTCAGGTCAGGGTTTAGGCAATCAGCCCCAGCATTTT. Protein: CASSVASGQGLGNQPQHF.

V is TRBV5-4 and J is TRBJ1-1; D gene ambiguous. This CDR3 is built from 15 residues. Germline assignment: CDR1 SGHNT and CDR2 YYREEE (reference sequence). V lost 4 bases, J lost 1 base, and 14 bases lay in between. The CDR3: CASSGGVLRNTEAFF. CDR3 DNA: TGTGCCAGCAGCGGAGGAGTACTAAGGAACACTGAAGCTTTCTTT.

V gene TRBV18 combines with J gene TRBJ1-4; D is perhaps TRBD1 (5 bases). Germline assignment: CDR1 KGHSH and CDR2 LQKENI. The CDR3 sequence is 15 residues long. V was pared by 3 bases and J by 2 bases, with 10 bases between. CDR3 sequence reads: CASSPQGTTNEKLFF. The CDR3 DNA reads TGTGCCAGCTCACCCCAGGGCACCACTAATGAAAAACTGTTTTTT.

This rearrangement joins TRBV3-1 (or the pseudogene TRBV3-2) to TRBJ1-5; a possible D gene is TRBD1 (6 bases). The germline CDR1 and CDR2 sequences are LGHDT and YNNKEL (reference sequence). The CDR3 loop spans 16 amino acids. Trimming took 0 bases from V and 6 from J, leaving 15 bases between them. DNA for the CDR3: TGTGCCAGCAGCCAAGATGTAGGGGGGAGGGGTCAGCCCCAGCATTTT. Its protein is CASSQDVGGRGQPQHF.

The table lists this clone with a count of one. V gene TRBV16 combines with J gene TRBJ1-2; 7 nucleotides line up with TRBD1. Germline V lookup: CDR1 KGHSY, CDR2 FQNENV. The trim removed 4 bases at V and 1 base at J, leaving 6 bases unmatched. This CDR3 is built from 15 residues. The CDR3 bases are TGTGCCAGCAGCCGATACAACAGGGGTAACTATGGCTACACCTTC. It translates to CASSRYNRGNYGYTF.

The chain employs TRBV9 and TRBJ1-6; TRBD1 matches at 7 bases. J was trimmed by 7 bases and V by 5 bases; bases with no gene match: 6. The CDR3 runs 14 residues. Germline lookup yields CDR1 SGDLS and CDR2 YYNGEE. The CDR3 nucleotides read TGTGCCAGCAGTTTGGGGACAGCAAATTCACCCCTCCACTTT. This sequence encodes CASSLGTANSPLHF. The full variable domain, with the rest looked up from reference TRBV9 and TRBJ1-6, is DSGVTQTPKHLITATGQRVTLRCSPRSGDLSVYWYQQSLDQGLQFLIQYYNGEERAKGNILERFSAQQFPDLHSELNLSSLELGDSALYFCASSLGTANSPLHFGNGTRLTVT.

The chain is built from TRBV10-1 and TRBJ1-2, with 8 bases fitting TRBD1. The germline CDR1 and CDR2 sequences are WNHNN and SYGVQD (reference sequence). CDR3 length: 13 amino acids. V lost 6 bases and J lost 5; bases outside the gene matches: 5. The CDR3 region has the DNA TGCGCCAGCAGCCAGGACAGGGTATATGGCTACACCTTC. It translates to CASSQDRVYGYTF.

In DNA form, the CDR3 reads TGTGCCACCAGCACGGGACAGGGAAGGAGCGGCTACACCTTC. It is translated as CATSTGQGRSGYTF. The chain uses TRBV15 and TRBJ1-2; 9 positions agree with TRBD1. The CDR3 contains 14 residues. Trimming cost V 4 bases and J 8 bases; bases outside gene matches: 8. CDR1 LNHNV and CDR2 YYDKDF come from the germline V gene (reference sequence).

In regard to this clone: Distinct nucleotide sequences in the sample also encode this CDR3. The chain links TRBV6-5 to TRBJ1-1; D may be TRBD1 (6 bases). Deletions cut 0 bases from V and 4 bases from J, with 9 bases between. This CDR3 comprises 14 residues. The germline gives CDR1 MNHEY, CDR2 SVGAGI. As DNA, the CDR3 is TGTGCCAGCAGTTACTCGAGGGGGGGCACTGAAGCTTTCTTT. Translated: CASSYSRGGTEAFF.

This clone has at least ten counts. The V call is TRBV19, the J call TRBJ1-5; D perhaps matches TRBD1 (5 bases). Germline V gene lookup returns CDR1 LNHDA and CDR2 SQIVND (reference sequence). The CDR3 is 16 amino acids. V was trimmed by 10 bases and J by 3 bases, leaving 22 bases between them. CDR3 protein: CATTKEGPRINQPQHF. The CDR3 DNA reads TGTGCCACTACAAAGGAGGGACCTAGGATCAATCAGCCCCAGCATTTT.

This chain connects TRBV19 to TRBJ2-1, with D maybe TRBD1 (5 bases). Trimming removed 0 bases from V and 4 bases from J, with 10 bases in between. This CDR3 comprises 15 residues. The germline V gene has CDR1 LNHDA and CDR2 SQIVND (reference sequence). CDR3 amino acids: CASSIDQGRYNEQFF. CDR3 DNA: TGTGCCAGTAGTATAGATCAGGGCAGGTACAATGAGCAGTTCTTC.